The 6 T cell receptor beta chains given below trace back to one sample, sequenced in a study of blood T cell repertoires in COVID-19. Profiled with immunoSEQ multiplex PCR; TCRdb holds only in-frame clones, not every one. The repertoire includes about 350,000 clones, around nine tenths of them detected once, and around 3.3% sits in the top ten. The sample consisted of peripheral blood. The receptor set was obtained from a woman between 18 and 30 years old who had recovered from COVID-19.

V usage is TRBV19 and J usage is TRBJ1-1; 9 bases are shared with TRBD1. V trimming: 4 bases; J trimming: 1 base; junction bases outside the gene matches: 7. Germline CDR1 is LNHDA and CDR2 is SQIVND (reference sequence). The CDR3 contains 16 residues. The CDR3 coding sequence is TGTGCCAGTAGTAGGGGGACAGGGTTCTCGAACACTGAAGCTTTCTTT. Translation: CASSRGTGFSNTEAFF.

The chain recombines TRBV18 with TRBJ1-3, with unresolved D. Germline CDR1 reads KGHSH; CDR2 reads LQKENI. The CDR3 consists of 15 residues. V shed 3 bases and J shed 3 bases, with 12 bases lying between them. The CDR3: CASSPGRGNGNTIYF. The CDR3 nucleotides are TGTGCCAGCTCACCCGGGAGAGGGAATGGAAACACCATATATTTT.

This clone was detected only once. The rearrangement uses TRBV27 and TRBJ2-7; D may be TRBD2 (6 bases). Looked up from germline, CDR1 is MNHEY and CDR2 is SMNVEV (reference sequence). V was shortened by 8 bases and J by 7 bases, with 24 bases between the two germline ends. CDR3 length: 15 amino acids. The CDR3 bases are TGTGCCAGCCCCATCCGGGACTCAAACCTTGGGGAGCAGTACGTC. Amino acid sequence: CASPIRDSNLGEQYV.

The chain carries TRBV7-2 and TRBJ2-4; tentative D call: TRBD1 (5 bases). The CDR3 consists of 16 residues. Germline V gene lookup returns CDR1 SGHTA and CDR2 FQGNSA. Trimming pared 5 bases from V and 8 bases from J, leaving 22 bases between. CDR3 coding DNA: TGTGCCAGCAGCCCCGGAATGGGTCCAGGGCGAGACATTCAGTACTTC. Residues: CASSPGMGPGRDIQYF.

This clone was seen only once. This rearrangement joins TRBV27 to TRBJ2-3; D ambiguous. Trimming took 3 bases from V and 9 from J, leaving 13 bases between them. Germline CDR1 is MNHEY and CDR2 is SMNVEV (reference sequence). The CDR3 is 13 amino acids. Here the CDR3 DNA reads TGTGCCAGCAGTTTGCTACTACGTGGGACGCAGTATTTT. The encoded protein is CASSLLLRGTQYF.

This chain connects TRBV5-1 to TRBJ1-1; D may be TRBD1 (6 bases). The CDR3 covers 14 residues. V was clipped by 4 bases and J by 4 bases, with 14 bases between them. In germline, CDR1 is SGHRS, CDR2 YFSETQ. CDR3 sequence reads: CASSEQGGATEAFF. As DNA, the CDR3 is TGCGCCAGCAGCGAACAGGGTGGCGCCACTGAAGCTTTCTTT.